This T cell receptor beta chain was obtained from a study of T cell responses to AZD1222 COVID-19 vaccine. This table comes from immunoSEQ multiplex PCR, and its TCRdb copy is limited to in-frame clones, with some not included. The sample records about 88,000 clones, just over 90% being singletons. Second doses at about 4 or about 12 weeks were pooled. The CDR3 has 17 residues. The germline V gene has CDR1 SGHTA and CDR2 FQGNSA. V was trimmed by 1 base and J by 2 bases, leaving 12 bases between them. This receptor was obtained from an adult who received the AZD1222 COVID-19 vaccine. Sequencing used peripheral blood, obtained 28 days after the second AZD1222 dose. This chain joins TRBV7-2 and TRBJ2-6; D unresolved. CDR3 nucleotides: TGTGCCAGCAGCTTAGTGTCCCTATCCCCTGGGGCCAACGTCCTGACTTTC. This codes for CASSLVSLSPGANVLTF. Looking up the rest from reference TRBV7-2 and TRBJ2-6 gives the full variable domain: GAGVSQSPSNKVTEKGKDVELRCDPISGHTALYWYRQSLGQGLEFLIYFQGNSAPDKSGLPSDRFSAERTGGSVSTLTIQRTQQEDSAVYLCASSLVSLSPGANVLTFGAGSRLTVL.